This T cell receptor beta chain was documented in a study of T cells after yellow fever vaccination. TCR cDNA, made by 5'RACE template switching, carried an added universal primer site and UMIs. TCRdb redid the calling of the 5' RACE reads with MiXCR, one entry per CDR3 protein. The sample yields 42,000 or so distinct CDR3 sequences, about 7% seen once. The sample holds many counts of this clonotype. V was shortened by 1 base and J by 5 bases, with 8 bases between the two germline ends. CDR1 and CDR2 (germline): MNHEY, SVGAGI. The CDR3 covers 13 residues. The source material was CD8+ T cells not binding an NS4B(214-222) dextramer, sorted from PBMCs, sampled 45 days after the yellow fever booster vaccination. The V gene is TRBV6-5, the J gene TRBJ1-2; tentatively, D is TRBD1 (5 bases). This TCR was recovered from a man aged 30 to 45 who received the YFV17D yellow fever vaccine. CDR3 protein: CASSYFGAYGYTF. In DNA, the CDR3 is TGTGCCAGCAGTTACTTCGGGGCGTATGGCTACACCTTC.